Listed below are T cell receptor beta chains from one sample, sequenced in a study of blood T cells in healthy people across ages. TCRdb independently ran MiXCR on the 5' RACE reads; one entry per CDR3 protein. The sample has about 1.1 million distinct CDR3 sequences, about two fifths seen once. The sample comprised blood. Receptors were obtained from a man aged 18 to 29 in good health. CDR3s include the opening cysteine and the closing phenylalanine or tryptophan. D genes are given only for firm matches. Not all rows give a size; the values are once, few, many and, for expanded clones, a class.

clone size	V gene	J gene	D gene	CDR3 DNA	CDR3 protein
few	TRBV27	TRBJ1-5	NA	TGTGCCAGCAGTTTAGAAGGGGGGCCCCAGCATTTT	CASSLEGGPQHF
NA	TRBV29-1	TRBJ2-7	NA	TGCAGCGTCGGTCTCCACCGGACCGGTACCTACGAGCAGTACTTC	CSVGLHRTGTYEQYF
few	TRBV12-3/TRBV12-4	TRBJ2-7	TRBD2	TGTGCCAGCAGTTTAGTGGCGGGAGGTGTTCACGAGCAGTACTTC	CASSLVAGGVHEQYF
NA	TRBV10-3	TRBJ2-7	NA	TGTGCCATCAGCACAGGGTTAGGGGCCTACGAGCAGTACTTC	CAISTGLGAYEQYF
NA	TRBV9	TRBJ2-1	TRBD1	TGTGCCAGCAGCGTAACCGGGACAGGGGCCTACAATGAGCAGTTCTTC	CASSVTGTGAYNEQFF
few	TRBV27	TRBJ2-7	NA	TGTGCCAGCGCATTCTCTCCCTGGGGGCAGTACTTC	CASAFSPWGQYF
NA	TRBV20-1	TRBJ2-3	TRBD2	TGCAGTGCTAGCGGGGGGGATTCACGCACAGATACGCAGTATTTT	CSASGGDSRTDTQYF
NA	TRBV19	TRBJ2-5	NA	TGTGCCAGTAGGCCCGGGGTAGGGGGATACAATGAGCAGTACTTC	CASRPGVGGYNEQYF
NA	TRBV11-1	TRBJ2-5	NA	TGTGCCAGCAGCTTAGGCCAGGTTCTTGAAGAGACCCAGTACTTC	CASSLGQVLEETQYF
NA	TRBV5-1	TRBJ2-2	NA	TGCGCCAGCAGCTTGGCTATCTGGGACACCATAAACACCGGGGAGCTGTTTTTT	CASSLAIWDTINTGELFF
NA	TRBV20-1	TRBJ1-2	NA	TGCAGTGCTCCACAGGCTAAATATGGCTACACCTTC	CSAPQAKYGYTF
NA	TRBV18	TRBJ2-7	NA	TGTGCCAGCTCCCAGGAGGGGGTCTCCTACGAGCAGTACTTC	CASSQEGVSYEQYF
NA	TRBV7-2	TRBJ1-1	NA	TGTGCCAGCAGCTTTAACAGGGTTAACACTGAAGCTTTCTTT	CASSFNRVNTEAFF
few	TRBV6-2/TRBV6-3	TRBJ2-7	NA	TGTGCCAGCAGCTCCCTACACAGGAAAATTTGGTACGAGCAGTACTTC	CASSSLHRKIWYEQYF
NA	TRBV15	TRBJ2-1	NA	TGTGTCACCAGTACAGGGACCAATTACAATGAGCAGTTCTTC	CVTSTGTNYNEQFF
few	TRBV9	TRBJ2-6	NA	TGTGCCAGCAGCGTAGGTCAGGACGTCCTGACTTTC	CASSVGQDVLTF
few	TRBV27	TRBJ2-7	TRBD1	TGTGCCACCTTCGGACAGGGGGCCTACGAGCAGTACTTC	CATFGQGAYEQYF
NA	TRBV7-2	TRBJ2-7	NA	TGTGCCAGCAGCTTAGTTCGGCAGGGAAACTTATACGAGCAGTACTTC	CASSLVRQGNLYEQYF
many	TRBV29-1	TRBJ1-2	TRBD1	TGCAGCGTTTACAGGGGACCTTTTGAGGGCTACACCTTC	CSVYRGPFEGYTF
NA	TRBV4-2	TRBJ1-2	TRBD1	TGTGCCAGCAGCCAACCCGGGACAGAGGCTAACTATGGCTACACCTTC	CASSQPGTEANYGYTF
NA	TRBV6-6	TRBJ2-5	NA	TGTGCCAGCAGTTACTCGGTTGGAGAGCAGTACTTC	CASSYSVGEQYF
few	TRBV12-3/TRBV12-4	TRBJ2-7	NA	TGCGCCAGCAGTTTACGGGTGAGCTCCTACAATGAGCAGTACTTC	CASSLRVSSYNEQYF
few	TRBV20-1	TRBJ2-4	NA	TGCAGTGCCCCAGGGCCGGTAGCCAAAAACATTCAGTACTTC	CSAPGPVAKNIQYF